This entry lists 29 T cell receptor beta chains sequenced from one sample in a study of radiation and T cells in renal cell carcinoma. Using immunoSEQ multiplex PCR, the repertoire was profiled, and TCRdb retains in-frame clones only, with some absent. The sample consists of approximately 85,000 clones, about nine tenths of them appearing once. Time point specified: blood 4 weeks post-SBRT, at nephrectomy. Treatment in this sample: 15 Gy SBRT to primary tumor, nephrectomy 4 weeks later. This sample comprised blood, obtained from a patient whose treatment included radiotherapy and nephrectomy. These receptors came from a woman in her seventies with renal cell carcinoma.

This chain joins TRBV28 and TRBJ2-5, with 10 positions matching TRBD1. V gave up 2 bases and J gave up 5 bases; unmatched junction bases: 5. The CDR3 length is 15 residues. The germline CDR1 and CDR2 sequences are MDHEN and SYDVKM. CDR3 nucleotide sequence: TGTGCCAGCAGTTTACCTGACAGGGGGCGTGAGACCCAGTACTTC. As protein: CASSLPDRGRETQYF.

Concerning this clone itself: This sample also contains other DNA sequences that code for the same CDR3. The chain recombines TRBV18 with TRBJ1-5, with D unclear. Germline V gene sequence: CDR1 KGHSH, CDR2 LQKENI. The CDR3 runs 14 residues. The V end lost 3 bases, the J end lost 4 bases, and 10 bases lay between the germline ends. DNA for the CDR3: TGTGCCAGCTCACCTTACGGCTCAAATCAGCCCCAGCATTTT. Its translation: CASSPYGSNQPQHF.

This chain links TRBV6-1 with TRBJ2-1; D is undetermined. Between the trimmed V and J ends, which lost 2 bases and 13 bases, there was a span of 9 bases. The CDR3 runs to 11 residues. Per the germline V gene, CDR1 is MNHNS and CDR2 is SASEGT. CDR3 DNA: TGTGCCAGCAGTGAAAGGGTCCTCCAGTTCTTC. It is translated as CASSERVLQFF.

The chain carries TRBV30 and TRBJ2-5; TRBD1 matches 9 bases. The trim removed 7 bases at V and 5 bases at J, leaving 8 bases unmatched. This CDR3 region has 13 residues. Germline V CDR1 and CDR2: GTSNPN, SVGIG (reference sequence). The CDR3 loop is CALDRGNRETQYF. As DNA, the CDR3 is TGTGCCTTAGACAGGGGGAATAGGGAGACCCAGTACTTC.

This clone was seen once. V gene TRBV7-9 combines with J gene TRBJ1-6, with D tentatively TRBD1 (5 bases). The CDR3 has 16 residues. CDR1 is SEHNR and CDR2 is FQNEAQ in the germline V gene (reference sequence). V was cut by 5 bases and J by 7 bases, with 18 bases left in between. This CDR3 is CASSPGVRGWNSPLHF. CDR3 sequence (DNA): TGTGCCAGCAGCCCCGGGGTGAGGGGTTGGAATTCACCCCTCCACTTT.

The chain joins TRBV9 to TRBJ2-4; possibly TRBD1 for D (5 bases). The CDR3 extends over 17 amino acids. Germline assignment: CDR1 SGDLS and CDR2 YYNGEE. V was trimmed by 0 bases and J by 0 bases, leaving 13 bases between them. CDR3 sequence reads: CASSVESGKRAKNIQYF. The CDR3 DNA reads as TGTGCCAGCAGCGTAGAATCAGGGAAGCGAGCCAAAAACATTCAGTACTTC.

The chain employs TRBV13 and TRBJ2-7; D could derive from TRBD1 or TRBD2 (5 bases each). This CDR3 region has 11 residues. V lost 3 bases and J 12 bases, leaving 12 bases between the germline ends. Germline V gene data show CDR1 as PRHDT and CDR2 as FYEKMQ (reference sequence). DNA of the CDR3: TGTGCCAGCAGCTTTGGGGACGAGAGGTACTTC. The encoded protein is CASSFGDERYF.

The J gene is TRBJ1-1, the V gene TRBV11-3, with D perhaps matching TRBD1 (5 bases). Germline values: CDR1 SGHNT, CDR2 YENEEA. The CDR3 consists of 11 residues. V was pared by 1 base and J by 9 bases, with 6 bases between. The CDR3 loop reads CASSLGGKAFF. The DNA of the CDR3 is TGTGCCAGCAGCTTAGGGGGGAAAGCTTTCTTT.

The chain recombines TRBV5-1 with TRBJ1-1; 8 bases fit TRBD1. This CDR3 region has 14 residues. CDR1 is SGHRS, CDR2 YFSETQ, per germline. V shed 2 bases, J shed 7 bases, and the junction held 7 bases outside the gene matches. CDR3 in DNA: TGCGCCAGCAGCTTTAACCAGGGGGCCGGTGAAGCTTTCTTT. It yields the protein CASSFNQGAGEAFF.

This sequence joins TRBV14 and TRBJ2-4; 7 bases agree with TRBD2. V trimming: 0 bases; J trimming: 4 bases; junction bases outside the gene matches: 12. From germline, CDR1 is SGHDN and CDR2 FVKESK. This CDR3 contains 18 residues. The CDR3 protein is CASSQDGGGRGPKNIQYF. The CDR3 DNA sequence: TGTGCCAGCAGCCAAGATGGCGGGGGAAGAGGTCCAAAAAACATTCAGTACTTC.

The chain recombines TRBV27 with TRBJ1-4; D is unresolved. The length of the CDR3 is 17 residues. V dropped 6 bases and J dropped 0 bases, with 17 bases sitting between them. Looked up from germline, CDR1 is MNHEY and CDR2 is SMNVEV (reference sequence). The CDR3 bases are TGTGCCAGCAGCCCCCGGGGTAGGATAACAACTAATGAAAAACTGTTTTTT. It codes for CASSPRGRITTNEKLFF.

J is TRBJ1-2 and V is TRBV19; D is possibly TRBD1 (6 bases). Per the germline V gene, CDR1 is LNHDA and CDR2 is SQIVND (reference sequence). The CDR3 is 15 residues long. Trimming shortened V by 3 bases and J by 3 bases, and 14 bases separated the two germline ends. CDR3 sequence reads: CASSISAGVDYGYTF. In nucleotides, the CDR3 is TGTGCCAGTAGTATCTCTGCAGGGGTGGACTATGGCTACACCTTC.

The gene calls are TRBV11-3 and TRBJ1-4, with D possibly matching TRBD1 (5 bases). V lost 1 base and J lost 6, with 12 bases in between. CDR3 size: 15 residues. Germline CDR1 SGHNT, CDR2 YENEEA. This CDR3 is CASSLASGTYEKLFF. CDR3 coding DNA: TGTGCCAGCAGCTTAGCTTCGGGGACCTATGAAAAACTGTTTTTT.

The chain uses TRBV19 and TRBJ1-5, with a possible D match to TRBD1 (6 bases). Germline V gene data show CDR1 as LNHDA and CDR2 as SQIVND (reference sequence). The CDR3 contains 14 residues. Between the trimmed V and J ends, which lost 7 bases and 4 bases, there was a span of 14 bases. This CDR3 is CASTRGGGNQPQHF. As DNA, the CDR3 is TGTGCCAGTACCAGGGGAGGAGGAAATCAGCCCCAGCATTTT.

The chain recombines TRBV5-1 with TRBJ2-1; D possibly matches TRBD1 or TRBD2 (5 bases each). Germline lookup yields CDR1 SGHRS and CDR2 YFSETQ. The germline V and J ends were trimmed by 4 bases and 8 bases, with 10 bases remaining between them. The CDR3 totals 12 residues. CDR3 sequence reads: CASSPRGDEQFF. The CDR3, as DNA: TGCGCCAGCAGCCCCCGAGGGGATGAGCAGTTCTTC.

A few counts support this clone. The chain couples TRBV11-3 to TRBJ2-2, with 12 bases aligning to TRBD2. The CDR3 contains 19 residues. In germline, CDR1 is SGHNT, CDR2 YENEEA. The J segment lost 2 bases and the V segment lost 2 bases, leaving 9 bases of the junction unmatched. CDR3 amino acids: CASSLTYQLAGGNTGELFF. In DNA form, the CDR3 reads TGTGCCAGCAGCTTAACGTACCAACTAGCGGGGGGCAACACCGGGGAGCTGTTTTTT. The whole variable domain, remainder taken from reference TRBV11-3 and TRBJ2-2, is EAGVVQSPRYKIIEKKQPVAFWCNPISGHNTLYWYLQNLGQGPELLIRYENEEAVDDSQLPKDRFSAERLKGVDSTLKIQPAELGDSAVYLCASSLTYQLAGGNTGELFFGEGSRLTVL.

J is TRBJ1-5 and V is TRBV6-5; 10 bases agree with TRBD1. Germline CDR1 reads MNHEY; CDR2 reads SVGAGI. The CDR3 spans 15 residues. V trimming: 0 bases; J trimming: 5 bases; junction bases outside the gene matches: 1. CDR3 sequence (DNA): TGTGCCAGCAGTTACTCGGACAGGGGGGATCAGCCCCAGCATTTT. Amino acids: CASSYSDRGDQPQHF.

The rearrangement joins TRBV6-1 to TRBJ2-3; possibly TRBD2 for D (6 bases). This CDR3 comprises 15 residues. V lost 1 base to trimming and J lost 6 bases, with 14 bases between them. Germline assignment: CDR1 MNHNS and CDR2 SASEGT. As DNA, the CDR3 is TGTGCCAGCAGTGAAGGAACTAGCTGGGAGGATACGCAGTATTTT. This sequence encodes CASSEGTSWEDTQYF.

The chain is built from TRBV2 and TRBJ1-2, with a weak D call TRBD1 (5 bases). Germline V gene data show CDR1 as SNHLY and CDR2 as FYNNEI. CDR3 length: 13 amino acids. The V gene lost 6 bases and the J gene lost 4 bases, with 12 bases spanning the gap. CDR3 sequence: CASRGGGVYGYTF. The CDR3 region has the DNA TGTGCCAGCAGGGGGGGTGGCGTCTATGGCTACACCTTC.

V and J are TRBV6-1 and TRBJ2-2; D possibly corresponds to TRBD1 (5 bases). This CDR3 comprises 15 residues. Germline V lookup: CDR1 MNHNS, CDR2 SASEGT. Deletions cut 3 bases from V and 2 bases from J, with 10 bases between. The CDR3 region has the DNA TGTGCCAGCAGTGAGTTAGGGGTTAACACCGGGGAGCTGTTTTTT. Translating it yields CASSELGVNTGELFF.

V is TRBV6-1 and J is TRBJ1-5; D gene unclear. There are 16 residues in the CDR3. Between the trimmed V and J ends, which lost 0 bases and 6 bases, there was a span of 15 bases. Germline CDR1 and CDR2: MNHNS and SASEGT. CDR3 residues: CASSEAAVVGRQPQHF. The CDR3 nucleotides are TGTGCCAGCAGTGAAGCAGCCGTGGTTGGACGTCAGCCCCAGCATTTT.

This chain links TRBV5-1 with TRBJ1-5; 12 positions match TRBD1. V was pared by 4 bases and J by 7 bases, with 6 bases of the junction left unmatched. The CDR3 contains 15 residues. In germline, CDR1 is SGHRS, CDR2 YFSETQ. CDR3 nucleotide sequence: TGCGCCAGCAGCGCGGGACAGGGGGCGGGACAGCCCCAGCATTTT. This codes for CASSAGQGAGQPQHF.

V gene TRBV27 combines with J gene TRBJ2-5; D is possibly TRBD2 (5 bases). Trimming stripped 6 bases from V and 2 bases from J, with 10 bases between. Germline assignment: CDR1 MNHEY and CDR2 SMNVEV (reference sequence). The CDR3 runs to 13 residues. CDR3 coding DNA: TGTGCCAGCAGGGTCCCGGGGCAAGAGACCCAGTACTTC. Translation gives CASRVPGQETQYF.

CDR3 nucleotides: TGTGCCAGCAGTTTATCGACAGGGATTAACCAGCCCCAGCATTTT. Its protein product is CASSLSTGINQPQHF. The J gene is TRBJ1-5, the V gene TRBV27, with TRBD1 matching over 7 bases. V shed 0 bases and J 7 bases; nucleotides not matched to a gene: 6. There are 15 residues in the CDR3. Germline lookup yields CDR1 MNHEY and CDR2 SMNVEV (reference sequence).

V is TRBV5-8 and J is TRBJ1-1; D perhaps matches TRBD1 (6 bases). The ends were cut back, 5 bases at V and 5 bases at J, with 22 bases in the middle. CDR3 length: 16 residues. The germline V gene has CDR1 SGHTS and CDR2 YDEGEE. In DNA form, the CDR3 reads TGTGCCAGCAGTCTGGGGGGGGGCGCGAGAGTAACTGAAGCTTTCTTT. It specifies CASSLGGGARVTEAFF.

This clone was seen only once. V is TRBV19 and J is TRBJ2-5; 9 bases fit TRBD1. Per germline, CDR1 LNHDA and CDR2 SQIVND (reference sequence). This CDR3 has 13 residues. V gave up 7 bases and J gave up 4 bases; unmatched junction bases: 4. The CDR3 coding sequence is TGTGCCAGTACCCGGACAGGGGCAGAGACCCAGTACTTC. This translates into CASTRTGAETQYF.

The chain has TRBV7-2 and TRBJ1-1, with 7 bases aligning to TRBD1. CDR1 and CDR2 (germline): SGHTA, FQGNSA. The V segment lost 3 bases and the J segment 2 bases; nucleotides outside the gene matches: 3. The CDR3 length is 14 residues. The chain's CDR3 is CASSFGQANTEAFF. The CDR3 nucleotides read TGTGCCAGCAGCTTCGGACAGGCCAACACTGAAGCTTTCTTT.

This clone was counted a few times. The chain carries TRBV6-5 and TRBJ2-7; 8 bases agree with TRBD2. The germline V gene has CDR1 MNHEY and CDR2 SVGAGI. The CDR3 extends over 15 amino acids. V gave up 0 bases and J gave up 4 bases; unmatched junction bases: 5. The CDR3 sequence is CASSYSAGGPYEQYF. In DNA, the CDR3 is TGTGCCAGCAGTTACTCGGCGGGGGGTCCGTACGAGCAGTACTTC.

The chain has TRBV6-5 and TRBJ2-7, with D possibly TRBD2 on 5 matching bases. Per the germline V gene, CDR1 is MNHEY and CDR2 is SVGAGI. The length of the CDR3 is 14 residues. Deletions cut 5 bases from V and 0 bases from J, with 11 bases between. In nucleotides, the CDR3 is TGTGCCAGCAGTCGCCGGACTTCCTCCTACGAGCAGTACTTC. This translates into CASSRRTSSYEQYF.